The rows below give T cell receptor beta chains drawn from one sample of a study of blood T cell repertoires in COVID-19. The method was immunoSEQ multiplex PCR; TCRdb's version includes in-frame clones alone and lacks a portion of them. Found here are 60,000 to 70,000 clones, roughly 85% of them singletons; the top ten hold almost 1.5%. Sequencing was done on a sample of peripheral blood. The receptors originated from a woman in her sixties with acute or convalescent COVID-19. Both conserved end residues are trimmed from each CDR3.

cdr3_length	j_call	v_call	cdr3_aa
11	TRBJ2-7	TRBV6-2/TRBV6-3	ASSYSGQGAQY
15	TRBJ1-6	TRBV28	ASRTGTGRGTNSPLH
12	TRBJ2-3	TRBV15	ATSRGTRLDTQY
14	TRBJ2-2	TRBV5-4	ASSPNSGSNTGELF
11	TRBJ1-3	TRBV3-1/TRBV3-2	ASRAGTGNTIY
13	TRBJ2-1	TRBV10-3	AISERQGSGNEQF
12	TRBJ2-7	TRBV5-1	ASSSLGGDYEQY
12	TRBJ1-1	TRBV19	ASSRLSRDTEAF
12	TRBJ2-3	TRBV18	ASSFERVPDTQY
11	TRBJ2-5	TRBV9	ASSPSAQETQY
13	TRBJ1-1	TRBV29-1	SAVLRGGGDTEAF
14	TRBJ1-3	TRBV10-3	AIRRGTGTSGNTIY
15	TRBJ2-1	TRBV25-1	ASSEYNLAGGLNEQF
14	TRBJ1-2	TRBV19	ASSKKRPGGLYGYT
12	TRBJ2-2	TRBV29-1	SVGSGQGAGELF
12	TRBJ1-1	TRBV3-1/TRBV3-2	ASSQEQGNTEAF
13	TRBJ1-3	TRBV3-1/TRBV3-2	ASSQGRGSGNTIY
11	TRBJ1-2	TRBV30	AWSVDRDTGYT
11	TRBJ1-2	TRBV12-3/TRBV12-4	ASRGDGEYGYT
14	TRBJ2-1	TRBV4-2	ASSQLLARSYNEQF
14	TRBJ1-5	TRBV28	ASSLLQGPSNQPQH
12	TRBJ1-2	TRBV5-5	ASSLDRSNYGYT
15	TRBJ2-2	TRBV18	ASSPLGQGANTGELF
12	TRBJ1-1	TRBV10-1	ASVPEQGSTEAF
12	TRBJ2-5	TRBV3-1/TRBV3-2	ASSQQTSQETQY
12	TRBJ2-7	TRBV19	ASSIRPQNYEQY
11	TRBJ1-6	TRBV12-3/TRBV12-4	ASSSAGRVPLH
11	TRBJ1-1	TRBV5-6	ASRELKNTEAF
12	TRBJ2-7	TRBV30	AWDWGTGGSEQY
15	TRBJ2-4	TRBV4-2	ASSQDSSGTVKNIQY
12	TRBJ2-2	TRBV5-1	ASSYRDSTGELF
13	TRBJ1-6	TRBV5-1	ASSDGQGYNSPLH
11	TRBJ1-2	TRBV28	ASSLRRIYGYT
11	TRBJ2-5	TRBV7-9	ASSLRGGETQY
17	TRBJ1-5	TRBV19	ASNQSRASRGASNQPQH
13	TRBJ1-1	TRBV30	AWSRKVAAITEAF
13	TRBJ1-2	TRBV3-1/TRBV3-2	ASSQEGQINYGYT
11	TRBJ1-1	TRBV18	ASSPLRQTEAF
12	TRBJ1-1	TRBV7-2	ASSSQTGNTEAF
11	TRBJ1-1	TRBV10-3	AISGQGSTEAF
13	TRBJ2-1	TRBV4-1	ASSSPRARYNEQF
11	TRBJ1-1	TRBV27	ASSPQVNTEAF
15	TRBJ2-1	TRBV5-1	ASSPTTSGSSYNEQF
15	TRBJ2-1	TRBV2	ASSVLSLGSGYNEQF
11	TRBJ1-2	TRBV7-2	ASSLGGDYGYT
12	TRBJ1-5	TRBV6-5	ASSPEYSNQPQH
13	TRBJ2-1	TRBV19	ASGVGLAFYNEQF
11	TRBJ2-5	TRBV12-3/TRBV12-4	ASESNSQETQY
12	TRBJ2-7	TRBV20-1	SASPSGGNYEQY
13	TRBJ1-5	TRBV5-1	ASSGKADSGQPQH
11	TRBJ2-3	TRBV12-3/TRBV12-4	ASSLARGDTQY
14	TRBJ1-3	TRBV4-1	ASSHPSTGAGNTIY
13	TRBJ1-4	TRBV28	ASSFKSKWNEKLF
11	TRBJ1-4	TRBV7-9	ASSPGGLGKLF
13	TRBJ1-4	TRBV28	ASSSGQHFNEKLF
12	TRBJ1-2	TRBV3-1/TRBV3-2	ASSQVSRAHGYT